The 20 T cell receptor beta chains in this list originate from one sample, sequenced in a study of molecular identifiers for immune sequencing clone quantification. TCRdb passed the PCR reads through MiXCR, listing each CDR3 protein once. The repertoire holds 400,000 to 600,000 distinct CDR3 sequences, with roughly 25% as singletons. The sample consisted of naive CD8+ T cells from blood, with Jurkat cell RNA spiked in. Subset described: FACS-sorted CD8+CD4-CCR7+CD45RA+ naive T cells. The origin of the receptors is a human donor in good health. Some libraries in this study had Jurkat cell RNA spiked in.

This clonotype was counted at least ten times. This chain links TRBV7-3 with TRBJ2-1; TRBD1 matches at 9 bases. The CDR3 covers 14 residues. Trimming removed 5 bases from V and 4 bases from J; junction bases left unmatched: 3. CDR1 and CDR2 (germline): SGHTA, FQGTGA. In DNA, the CDR3 is TGTGCCAGCAGCACCGGGACAGGGTACAATGAGCAGTTCTTC. It yields the protein CASSTGTGYNEQFF.

This chain joins TRBV20-1 and TRBJ2-5; 8 nucleotides agree with TRBD2. The CDR3 is 18 amino acids. In germline, CDR1 is DFQATT, CDR2 SNEGSKA (reference sequence). V was pared by 2 bases and J by 2 bases, with 16 bases of the junction left unmatched. CDR3: CSARRGGSSGFYQETQYF. CDR3 coding DNA: TGCAGTGCTAGAAGGGGAGGGTCTAGCGGGTTTTATCAAGAGACCCAGTACTTC.

This clonotype was seen at least ten times. This chain connects TRBV29-1 to TRBJ2-3; D gene uncertain. This CDR3 has 13 amino acids. Germline V gene lookup returns CDR1 SQVTM and CDR2 ANQGSEA. Trimming cost V 2 bases and J 1 base, with 7 bases left between them. The CDR3 protein is CSVEYPGTDTQYF. DNA for the CDR3: TGCAGCGTTGAATACCCGGGCACAGATACGCAGTATTTT.

This clonotype was observed at least ten times. The CDR3 loop is CASSHPDWIETQYF. The CDR3 nucleotides read TGTGCCAGCAGCCACCCCGACTGGATAGAGACCCAGTACTTC. V and J are TRBV7-9 and TRBJ2-5, with D unclear. V lost 5 bases, J lost 4 bases, and 14 bases lay in between. From germline, CDR1 is SEHNR and CDR2 FQNEAQ (reference sequence). CDR3 size: 14 residues.

This clonotype turned up a few times. This chain links TRBV20-1 with TRBJ1-5; D gene ambiguous. V dropped 0 bases and J dropped 4 bases, with 13 bases sitting between them. The CDR3 consists of 15 residues. Looked up from germline, CDR1 is DFQATT and CDR2 is SNEGSKA (reference sequence). CDR3: CSARDRWQINQPQHF. As DNA, the CDR3 is TGCAGTGCTAGAGATCGGTGGCAGATAAATCAGCCCCAGCATTTT.

The chain couples TRBV20-1 to TRBJ2-7, with 10 bases fitting TRBD2. Germline V gene sequence: CDR1 DFQATT, CDR2 SNEGSKA (reference sequence). There are 14 residues in the CDR3. V lost 4 bases to trimming and J lost 5 bases; unmatched junction nucleotides: 8. The CDR3 here is CSAKLAGTPHEQYF. The CDR3 DNA reads as TGCAGTGCTAAACTAGCGGGGACACCCCACGAGCAGTACTTC.

The J gene is TRBJ2-5, the V gene TRBV10-3; 8 nucleotides match TRBD1. The junction had 9 bases not matched to a gene; V was cut back by 3 bases and J by 3 bases. Germline V CDR1 and CDR2: ENHRY, SYGVKD. The CDR3 contains 16 residues. CDR3 residues: CAISDHTTGVEETQYF. The CDR3 DNA sequence: TGTGCCATCAGTGACCACACGACAGGGGTGGAAGAGACCCAGTACTTC.

Many counts were recorded for this clonotype. This chain joins TRBV5-1 and TRBJ2-3; D ambiguous. Germline V gene sequence: CDR1 SGHRS, CDR2 YFSETQ. This CDR3 is built from 16 residues. V shed 4 bases and J shed 2 bases, with 17 bases lying between them. The CDR3 DNA follows: TGCGCCAGCAGCCTGACCGACGGCACCCTCACAGATACGCAGTATTTT. It encodes CASSLTDGTLTDTQYF.

Remarks on this clonotype: A much larger clone lies a single base off, so this may be a read error. This chain joins TRBV19 and TRBJ2-2; 9 bases agree with TRBD2. J was trimmed by 3 bases and V by 10 bases; bases with no gene match: 15. Germline assignment: CDR1 LNHDA and CDR2 SQIVND (reference sequence). There are 17 residues in the CDR3. The CDR3 spells CATSPSSGEAYTGELFF. The CDR3 DNA sequence: TGTGCCACTTCCCCATCTAGCGGGGAGGCATACACCGGGGAGCTGTTTTTT.

Ten or more counts support this clonotype. The rearrangement links TRBV18 to TRBJ2-5; D is uncertain. Germline V gives CDR1 KGHSH, CDR2 LQKENI. Trimming pared 0 bases from V and 1 base from J, leaving 6 bases between. The CDR3 covers 14 residues. Here the CDR3 reads CASSPPGSQETQYF. The CDR3 region has the DNA TGTGCCAGCTCACCACCGGGCAGCCAAGAGACCCAGTACTTC.

This clonotype was seen ten or more times. The chain links TRBV28 to TRBJ2-4; D not certain. V gave up 5 bases and J gave up 0 bases, with 14 bases separating them. This CDR3 has 16 amino acids. Per germline, CDR1 MDHEN and CDR2 SYDVKM. The CDR3 nucleotides read TGTGCCAGCAGTGTCGGACGGAGCCTAGCCAAAAACATTCAGTACTTC. As protein: CASSVGRSLAKNIQYF.

This clonotype showed up just once. Relative to the germline gene, one junction end is altered; a read error may explain this. The chain combines TRBV29-1 with TRBJ2-3, with 11 bases aligning to TRBD2. The CDR3 consists of 17 residues. In germline, CDR1 is SQVTM, CDR2 ANQGSEA. DNA for the CDR3: TGCAGCGTTGAATCTAGCGGGAGGCCCCCCCGGGCAGATACGCCGTATTTT. It is translated as CSVESSGRPPRADTPYF.

In this sample, this clonotype turned up a few times. This chain joins TRBV5-1 and TRBJ2-1, with TRBD1 as a possible D gene (6 bases). V lost 2 bases, J lost 2 bases, and 8 bases lay in between. CDR1 is SGHRS, CDR2 YFSETQ, per germline. CDR3 length equals 14 residues. The CDR3 is CASSFEGAYNEQFF. The CDR3, as DNA: TGCGCCAGCAGCTTCGAGGGGGCCTACAATGAGCAGTTCTTC. Based on the CDR3 plus reference TRBV5-1 and TRBJ2-1, the full variable domain is KAGVTQTPRYLIKTRGQQVTLSCSPISGHRSVSWYQQTPGQGLQFLFEYFSETQRNKGNFPGRFSGRQFSNSRSEMNVSTLELGDSALYLCASSFEGAYNEQFFGPGTRLTVL.

The genes are TRBV3-1 and TRBJ1-2, with unresolved D. Between the trimmed V and J ends, which lost 0 bases and 4 bases, there was a span of 15 bases. The CDR3 consists of 16 residues. Germline lookup yields CDR1 LGHDT and CDR2 YNNKEL (reference sequence). CDR3 DNA: TGTGCCAGCAGCCAAGAGACACACGATGCTACCTATGGCTACACCTTC. Its protein product is CASSQETHDATYGYTF.

On this clonotype: This may stem from a read error, because a much larger clone lies one nucleotide away. The chain has TRBV4-1 and TRBJ1-5; the D is unclear. This CDR3 contains 15 residues. Germline CDR1 is MGHRA and CDR2 is YSYEKL. Trimming took off 1 base at V and 5 bases at J, with 12 bases between the two ends. The CDR3 region is CASSQANLADQPQHF. The CDR3 DNA reads as TGCGCCAGCAGCCAAGCAAACCTAGCAGATCAGCCCCAGCATTTT.

There are a few counts of this clonotype. The J gene is TRBJ2-7, the V gene TRBV6-5; D is possibly TRBD1 (5 bases). Germline lookup yields CDR1 MNHEY and CDR2 SVGAGI. V shed 2 bases and J shed 5 bases, with 10 bases lying between them. The CDR3 totals 13 residues. The DNA of the CDR3 is TGTGCCAGCAGTTACCTGGGGCCCAACGAGCAGTACTTC. Translation: CASSYLGPNEQYF.

This clonotype appeared a single time. V gene TRBV30 combines with J gene TRBJ1-1, with 7 bases that match TRBD1. The CDR3 loop spans 15 amino acids. V shed 3 bases, J shed 0 bases, and the junction held 7 bases outside the gene matches. The germline CDR1 and CDR2 sequences are GTSNPN and SVGIG (reference sequence). The CDR3, as DNA: TGTGCCTGGAGAAGGGCAGGGGGAATGAACACTGAAGCTTTCTTT. This gives the protein CAWRRAGGMNTEAFF. Based on the CDR3 plus reference TRBV30 and TRBJ1-1, the full variable domain is SQTIHQWPATLVQPVGSPLSLECTVEGTSNPNLYWYRQAAGRGLQLLFYSVGIGQISSEVPQNLSASRPQDRQFILSSKKLLLSDSGFYLCAWRRAGGMNTEAFFGQGTRLTVV.

This clonotype occurred many times. The chain is built from TRBV4-3 and TRBJ2-5; no reliable D call. The CDR3 spans 14 residues. The V end lost 3 bases, the J end lost 1 base, and 9 bases lay between the germline ends. Germline V CDR1 and CDR2: LGHNA, YSLEER. The CDR3 sequence: CASSQFSFQETQYF. DNA for the CDR3: TGCGCCAGCAGCCAGTTTAGCTTCCAAGAGACCCAGTACTTC.

A word on this clonotype: Germline and junction disagree at one end, which may indicate a read error. This chain uses TRBV30 with TRBJ2-7; D is ambiguous. From germline, CDR1 is GTSNPN and CDR2 SVGIG (reference sequence). This CDR3 is 14 amino acids long. CDR3 residues: CAWTPDGNSYGQYF. The CDR3 DNA reads TGTGCCTGGACCCCAGACGGCAACTCCTACGGGCAGTACTTC.

CDR3 DNA sequence: TGTGCCAGCAAGACAGGGAACTATGGCTACACCTTC. The encoded protein is CASKTGNYGYTF. The chain recombines TRBV25-1 with TRBJ1-2; 7 bases are a match to TRBD1. This CDR3 spans 12 amino acids. V was pared by 7 bases and J by 2 bases, with 1 base of the junction left unmatched. Germline V lookup: CDR1 MGHDK, CDR2 SYGVNS.